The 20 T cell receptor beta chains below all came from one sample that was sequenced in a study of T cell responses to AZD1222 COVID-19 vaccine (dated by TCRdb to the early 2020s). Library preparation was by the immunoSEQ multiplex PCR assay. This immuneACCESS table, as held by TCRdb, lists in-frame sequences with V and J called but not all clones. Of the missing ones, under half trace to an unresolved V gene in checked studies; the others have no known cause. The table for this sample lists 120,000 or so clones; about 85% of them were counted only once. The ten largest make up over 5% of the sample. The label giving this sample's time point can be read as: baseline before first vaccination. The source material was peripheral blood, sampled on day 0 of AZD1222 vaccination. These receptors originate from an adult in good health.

This CDR3 is CAWDLGGTGELFF. The DNA of the CDR3 is TGTGCCTGGGACCTAGGGGGGACCGGGGAGCTGTTTTTT. The V gene is TRBV30, the J gene TRBJ2-2; D is perhaps TRBD1 or TRBD2 (6 bases each). This CDR3 has 13 amino acids. V dropped 5 bases and J dropped 5 bases, with 12 bases sitting between them. Germline V CDR1 and CDR2: GTSNPN, SVGIG (reference sequence).

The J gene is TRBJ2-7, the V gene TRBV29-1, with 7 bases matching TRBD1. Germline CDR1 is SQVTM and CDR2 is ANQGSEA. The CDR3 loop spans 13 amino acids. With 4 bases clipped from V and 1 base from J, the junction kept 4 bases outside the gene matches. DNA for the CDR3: TGCAGCGTTGCTGTGACAGGGTCCTACGAGCAGTACTTC. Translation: CSVAVTGSYEQYF.

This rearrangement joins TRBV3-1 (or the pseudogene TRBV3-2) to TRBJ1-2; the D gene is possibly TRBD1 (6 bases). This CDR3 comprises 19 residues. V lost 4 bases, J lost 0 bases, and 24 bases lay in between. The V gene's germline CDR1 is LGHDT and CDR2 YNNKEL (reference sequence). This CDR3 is CASSPTRVSAAGANYGYTF. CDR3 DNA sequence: TGTGCCAGCAGCCCGACAAGAGTCTCCGCGGCAGGGGCTAACTATGGCTACACCTTC.

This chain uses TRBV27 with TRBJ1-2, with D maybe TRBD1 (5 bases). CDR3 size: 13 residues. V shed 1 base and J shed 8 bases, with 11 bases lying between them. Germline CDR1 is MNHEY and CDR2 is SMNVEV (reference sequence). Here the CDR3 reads CASSLWAGRGYTF. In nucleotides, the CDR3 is TGTGCCAGCAGTTTATGGGCAGGGAGGGGCTACACCTTC.

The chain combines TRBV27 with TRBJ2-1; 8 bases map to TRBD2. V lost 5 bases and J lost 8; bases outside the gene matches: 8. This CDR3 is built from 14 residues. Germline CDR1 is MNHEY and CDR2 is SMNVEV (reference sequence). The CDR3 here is CASSPGGGHDEQFF. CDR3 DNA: TGTGCCAGCAGTCCCGGGGGGGGGCACGATGAGCAGTTCTTC.

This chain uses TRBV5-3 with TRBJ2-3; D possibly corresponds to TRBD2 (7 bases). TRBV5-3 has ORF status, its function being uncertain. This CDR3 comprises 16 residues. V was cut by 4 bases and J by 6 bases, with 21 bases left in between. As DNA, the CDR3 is TGTGCCAGAAGCCGAACTGGGGGGGCCTCGGAGGATACGCAGTATTTT. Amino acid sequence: CARSRTGGASEDTQYF.

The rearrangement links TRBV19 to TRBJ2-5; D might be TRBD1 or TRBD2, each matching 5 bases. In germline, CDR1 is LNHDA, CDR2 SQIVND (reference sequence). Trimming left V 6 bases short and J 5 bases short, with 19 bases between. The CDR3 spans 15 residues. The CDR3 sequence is CASRGVTTRGETQYF. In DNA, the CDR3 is TGTGCCAGTAGGGGGGTCACCACCCGTGGGGAGACCCAGTACTTC.

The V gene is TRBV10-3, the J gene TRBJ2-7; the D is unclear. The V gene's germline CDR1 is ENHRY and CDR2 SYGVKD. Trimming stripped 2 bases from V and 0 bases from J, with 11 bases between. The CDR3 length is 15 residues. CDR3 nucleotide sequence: TGTGCCATCAGTGAGCCGAGTAAGGCCTCCTACGAGCAGTACTTC. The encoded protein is CAISEPSKASYEQYF.

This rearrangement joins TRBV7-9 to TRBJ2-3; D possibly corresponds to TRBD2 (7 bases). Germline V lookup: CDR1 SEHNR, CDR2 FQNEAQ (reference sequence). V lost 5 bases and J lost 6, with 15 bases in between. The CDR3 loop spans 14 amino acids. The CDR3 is CASSPIQGGDTQYF. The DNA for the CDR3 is TGTGCCAGCAGCCCAATACAGGGAGGGGATACGCAGTATTTT.

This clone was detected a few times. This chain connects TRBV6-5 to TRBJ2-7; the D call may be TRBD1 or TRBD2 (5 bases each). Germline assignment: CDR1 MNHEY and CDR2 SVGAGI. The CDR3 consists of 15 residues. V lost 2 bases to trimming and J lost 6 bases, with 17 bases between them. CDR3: CASSYGGVPSGEQYF. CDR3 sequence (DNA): TGTGCCAGCAGTTACGGGGGAGTCCCCTCGGGCGAGCAGTACTTC.

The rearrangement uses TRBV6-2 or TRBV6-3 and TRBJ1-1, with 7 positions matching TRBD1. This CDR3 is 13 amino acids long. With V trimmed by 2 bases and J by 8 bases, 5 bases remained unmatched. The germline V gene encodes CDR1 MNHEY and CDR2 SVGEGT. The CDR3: CASSYLPGQEAFF. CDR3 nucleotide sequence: TGTGCCAGCAGTTACCTCCCGGGACAGGAAGCTTTCTTT.

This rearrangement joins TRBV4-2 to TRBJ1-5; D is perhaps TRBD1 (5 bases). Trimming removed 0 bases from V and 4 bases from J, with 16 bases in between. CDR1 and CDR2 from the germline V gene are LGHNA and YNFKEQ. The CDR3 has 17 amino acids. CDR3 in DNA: TGTGCCAGCAGCCAAGAGGGGTCAGGGTCTCTTAATCAGCCCCAGCATTTT. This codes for CASSQEGSGSLNQPQHF.

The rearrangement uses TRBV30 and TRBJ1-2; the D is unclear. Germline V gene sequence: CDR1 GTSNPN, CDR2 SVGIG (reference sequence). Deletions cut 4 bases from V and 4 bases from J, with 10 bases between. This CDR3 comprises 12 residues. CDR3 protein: CAWTPGLYGYTF. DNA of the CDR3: TGTGCCTGGACCCCGGGTCTCTATGGCTACACCTTC.

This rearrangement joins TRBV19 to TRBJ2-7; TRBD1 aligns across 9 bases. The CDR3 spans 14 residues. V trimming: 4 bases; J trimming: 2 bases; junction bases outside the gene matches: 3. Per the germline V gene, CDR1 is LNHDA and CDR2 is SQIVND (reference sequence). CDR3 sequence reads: CASSTGTGTYEQYF. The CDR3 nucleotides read TGTGCCAGTAGTACCGGGACAGGGACCTACGAGCAGTACTTC.

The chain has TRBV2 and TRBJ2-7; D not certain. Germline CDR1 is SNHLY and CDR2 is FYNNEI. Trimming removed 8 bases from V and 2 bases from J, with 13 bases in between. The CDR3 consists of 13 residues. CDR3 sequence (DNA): TGTGCCAGCGGGCTGTCATCGGCCTACGAGCAGTACTTC. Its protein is CASGLSSAYEQYF.

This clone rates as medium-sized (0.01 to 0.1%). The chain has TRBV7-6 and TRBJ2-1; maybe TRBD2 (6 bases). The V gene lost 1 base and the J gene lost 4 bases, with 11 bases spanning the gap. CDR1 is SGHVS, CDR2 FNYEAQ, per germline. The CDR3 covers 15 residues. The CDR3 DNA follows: TGTGCCAGCAGCTTAGAGGCGGGGTGGTACAATGAGCAGTTCTTC. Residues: CASSLEAGWYNEQFF.

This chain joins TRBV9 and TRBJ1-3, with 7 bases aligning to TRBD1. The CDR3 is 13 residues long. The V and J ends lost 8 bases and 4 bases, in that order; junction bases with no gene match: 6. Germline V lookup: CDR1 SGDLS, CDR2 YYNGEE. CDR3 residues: CASTGQTGNTIYF. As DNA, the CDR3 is TGTGCCAGTACGGGACAGACAGGAAACACCATATATTTT.

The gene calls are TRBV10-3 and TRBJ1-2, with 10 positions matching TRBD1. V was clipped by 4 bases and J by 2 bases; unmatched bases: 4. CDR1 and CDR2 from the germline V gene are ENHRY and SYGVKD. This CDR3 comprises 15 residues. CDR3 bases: TGTGCCATCAGTGGCGGGACAGGGGTAAACTATGGCTACACCTTC. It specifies CAISGGTGVNYGYTF.

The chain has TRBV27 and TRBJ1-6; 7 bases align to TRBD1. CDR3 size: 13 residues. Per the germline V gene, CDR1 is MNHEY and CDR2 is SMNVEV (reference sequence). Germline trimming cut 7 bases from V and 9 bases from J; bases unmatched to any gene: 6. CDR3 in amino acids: CASKPEGASPLHF. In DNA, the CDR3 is TGTGCCAGCAAACCCGAGGGGGCTTCACCCCTCCACTTT.

The CDR3 nucleotides are TGTGCCAGCAATATAGGCTCACCATTCTACGAGCAGTACTTC. Translated: CASNIGSPFYEQYF. The chain has TRBV6-5 and TRBJ2-7; D remains ambiguous. This CDR3 region has 14 residues. V shed 7 bases and J shed 3 bases, with 16 bases lying between them. Germline CDR1 MNHEY, CDR2 SVGAGI.